Listed below are T cell receptor beta chains from one sample, sequenced in a study of blood T cells in healthy people across ages. TCRdb called the 5' RACE reads again in MiXCR, with one record for every CDR3 protein. This table holds nearly 1 million distinct CDR3 sequences, approximately 50% found once. Sequencing was performed on blood. Receptors were obtained from a woman aged 55-70 years in good health. Each CDR3 is given with its conserved first and last residue. A D gene is named only where the DNA matches it firmly. A row's size may be missing; if present it is once, few, many or a size class.

CDR3 DNA: TGCGCCAGCAGCCAAGATACGGGAGGGAACATTCAGTACTTC
CDR3 protein: CASSQDTGGNIQYF
J gene: TRBJ2-4
D gene: TRBD2
V gene: TRBV4-3
clone size: .

CDR3 DNA: TGTGCCAGCAGTCTTCCCGGGAAAGACTACGAGCAGTACTTC
CDR3 protein: CASSLPGKDYEQYF
J gene: TRBJ2-7
D gene: .
V gene: TRBV28
clone size: .

CDR3 DNA: TGCGCCAGCAGCTTGGACGGGAGGGCCAGTACAGATACGCAGTATTTT
CDR3 protein: CASSLDGRASTDTQYF
J gene: TRBJ2-3
D gene: TRBD2
V gene: TRBV5-1
clone size: .

CDR3 DNA: TGCGCCAGCATCGGACTAGCGGGAGAGGGGGAGACCCAGTACTTC
CDR3 protein: CASIGLAGEGETQYF
J gene: TRBJ2-5
D gene: TRBD2
V gene: TRBV5-1
clone size: few

CDR3 DNA: TGCAGTGCCCTCGCCCAGGGAGGTCAGCAGTACTTC
CDR3 protein: CSALAQGGQQYF
J gene: TRBJ2-5
D gene: .
V gene: TRBV20-1
clone size: .

CDR3 DNA: TGTGCCACCAGTGATTTATCCGGATATGGCTACACCTTC
CDR3 protein: CATSDLSGYGYTF
J gene: TRBJ1-2
D gene: .
V gene: TRBV24-1
clone size: once

CDR3 DNA: TGCGCCAGCAGCGAAGCGGGACAACATTACAATGAGCAGTTCTTC
CDR3 protein: CASSEAGQHYNEQFF
J gene: TRBJ2-1
D gene: .
V gene: TRBV4-3
clone size: .

CDR3 DNA: TGTGCCAGCAGTTTACTCGCCCAACAGGGGACCAACAATGAGCAGTTCTTC
CDR3 protein: CASSLLAQQGTNNEQFF
J gene: TRBJ2-1
D gene: TRBD1
V gene: TRBV12-3/TRBV12-4
clone size: few

CDR3 DNA: TGTGCCAGCAGCATTAGCGGGGGAAGCTCCTACGAGCAGTACTTC
CDR3 protein: CASSISGGSSYEQYF
J gene: TRBJ2-7
D gene: TRBD2
V gene: TRBV9
clone size: few

CDR3 DNA: TGTGCCAACAGCCCACATCGACTAGCGGGAGAGGAGACCCAGTACTTC
CDR3 protein: CANSPHRLAGEETQYF
J gene: TRBJ2-5
D gene: TRBD2
V gene: TRBV7-2
clone size: .

CDR3 DNA: TGTGCCGCAGGGATCTATGGCTACACCTTC
CDR3 protein: CAAGIYGYTF
J gene: TRBJ1-2
D gene: .
V gene: TRBV30
clone size: .

CDR3 DNA: TGCAGTGCTAGGCGTCCCGGGACAGGGGGCGGTCAGCCCCAGCATTTT
CDR3 protein: CSARRPGTGGGQPQHF
J gene: TRBJ1-5
D gene: TRBD1
V gene: TRBV20-1
clone size: .

CDR3 DNA: TGCGCCAGCAGCCAAGGTGAGGGGGACGAGCAGTACTTC
CDR3 protein: CASSQGEGDEQYF
J gene: TRBJ2-7
D gene: .
V gene: TRBV4-3
clone size: few

CDR3 DNA: TGCAGCGTTGAATCCGGATTCACAGATACGCAGTATTTT
CDR3 protein: CSVESGFTDTQYF
J gene: TRBJ2-3
D gene: .
V gene: TRBV29-1
clone size: few

CDR3 DNA: TGTGCCAGCGGGAGTGGGTTTGAGACCCAGTACTTC
CDR3 protein: CASGSGFETQYF
J gene: TRBJ2-5
D gene: .
V gene: TRBV2
clone size: .

CDR3 DNA: TGCAGTGCTAGCGGGACAGCCTATGGCTACACCTTC
CDR3 protein: CSASGTAYGYTF
J gene: TRBJ1-2
D gene: TRBD1
V gene: TRBV20-1
clone size: .

CDR3 DNA: TGTGCCAGCAGTTTAGGATGGAATGAGCAGTTCTTC
CDR3 protein: CASSLGWNEQFF
J gene: TRBJ2-1
D gene: .
V gene: TRBV28
clone size: few

CDR3 DNA: TGTGCCAGCGTCTCCCTACTAGGGTTAGAGACCCAGTACTTC
CDR3 protein: CASVSLLGLETQYF
J gene: TRBJ2-5
D gene: .
V gene: TRBV6-5
clone size: .

CDR3 DNA: TGTGCCAGCAGTCCGTCCCTAGCGGGAGGATCCGAGCAGTACTTC
CDR3 protein: CASSPSLAGGSEQYF
J gene: TRBJ2-7
D gene: TRBD2
V gene: TRBV28
clone size: few

CDR3 DNA: TGTGCCAGCAGCGTGGAAGGGGGCTCTGGAAACACCATATATTTT
CDR3 protein: CASSVEGGSGNTIYF
J gene: TRBJ1-3
D gene: .
V gene: TRBV9
clone size: .

CDR3 DNA: TGTGCCAGCAGCTTATTTAACTATGGCTACACCTTC
CDR3 protein: CASSLFNYGYTF
J gene: TRBJ1-2
D gene: .
V gene: TRBV7-2
clone size: .

CDR3 DNA: TGCGCCAGCAGCGTGTTCGCAGAATCCTGCGAGCAGTACTTC
CDR3 protein: CASSVFAESCEQYF
J gene: TRBJ2-7
D gene: .
V gene: TRBV5-1
clone size: .

CDR3 DNA: TGTGCCAGCAGCTTAGCCCCAGGGGCCCAAGAGACCCAGTACTTC
CDR3 protein: CASSLAPGAQETQYF
J gene: TRBJ2-5
D gene: .
V gene: TRBV7-9
clone size: few

CDR3 DNA: TGCGCCAGCAGCCAAGGGGGCAGGGGTACTTCCAGCCACATTCAGTACTTC
CDR3 protein: CASSQGGRGTSSHIQYF
J gene: TRBJ2-4
D gene: .
V gene: TRBV4-3
clone size: .

CDR3 DNA: TGTGCCAGCGGCTTATCTTCCGTGATCGGGTGGCCGTATGGCTACACCTTC
CDR3 protein: CASGLSSVIGWPYGYTF
J gene: TRBJ1-2
D gene: .
V gene: TRBV7-2
clone size: .

CDR3 DNA: TGCGCCAGCAGCTTTGGGGACAGGGCAACCTACGAGCAGTACTTC
CDR3 protein: CASSFGDRATYEQYF
J gene: TRBJ2-7
D gene: TRBD1
V gene: TRBV5-1
clone size: .

CDR3 DNA: TGTGCCAGCAGTAAGGGCGTTGGACTAGTTATCGGCACAGATACGCAGTATTTT
CDR3 protein: CASSKGVGLVIGTDTQYF
J gene: TRBJ2-3
D gene: TRBD2
V gene: TRBV12-3/TRBV12-4
clone size: few

CDR3 DNA: TGTGCCTGGAGTCCTTTACTAGCGGGAGCGGGTTACGGATACAATGAGCAGTTCTTC
CDR3 protein: CAWSPLLAGAGYGYNEQFF
J gene: TRBJ2-1
D gene: TRBD2
V gene: TRBV30
clone size: once

CDR3 DNA: TGTGCCACCAGCAGGACCCGCGCCAGCAATGAGCAGTTCTTC
CDR3 protein: CATSRTRASNEQFF
J gene: TRBJ2-1
D gene: .
V gene: TRBV15
clone size: few

CDR3 DNA: TGTGCCAGCAGCTTAGCCCTCCGCGGGACAGGAGAGACCCAGTACTTC
CDR3 protein: CASSLALRGTGETQYF
J gene: TRBJ2-5
D gene: TRBD1
V gene: TRBV7-2
clone size: few

CDR3 DNA: TGCAGCGTTGAAAGGGGGGGAGGTGAGCAGTACTTC
CDR3 protein: CSVERGGGEQYF
J gene: TRBJ2-5
D gene: .
V gene: TRBV29-1
clone size: .

CDR3 DNA: TGTGCCATTGCGGGGCCCACCACCTCCTACGAGCAGTACTTC
CDR3 protein: CAIAGPTTSYEQYF
J gene: TRBJ2-7
D gene: .
V gene: TRBV10-3
clone size: .

CDR3 DNA: TGTGCCAGCAGCGCAACCTCGGGAGGGCCCTCCTACGAGCAGTACTTC
CDR3 protein: CASSATSGGPSYEQYF
J gene: TRBJ2-7
D gene: TRBD2
V gene: TRBV9
clone size: .

CDR3 DNA: TGTGCCAGCAGCTTCCACAGGGGGTACACTGAAGCTTTCTTT
CDR3 protein: CASSFHRGYTEAFF
J gene: TRBJ1-1
D gene: TRBD1
V gene: TRBV7-2
clone size: .

CDR3 DNA: TGTGCCAGCAGCGTAGCTCATGGTTTATACGAGCAGTACTTC
CDR3 protein: CASSVAHGLYEQYF
J gene: TRBJ2-7
D gene: .
V gene: TRBV9
clone size: .

CDR3 DNA: TGTGCCGCATTCAAGGGCTCCTACGAGCAGTACTTC
CDR3 protein: CAAFKGSYEQYF
J gene: TRBJ2-7
D gene: .
V gene: TRBV30
clone size: .

CDR3 DNA: TGTGCCACCTCACCTCGAGACACTTATGAAAAACTGTTTTTT
CDR3 protein: CATSPRDTYEKLFF
J gene: TRBJ1-4
D gene: .
V gene: TRBV2
clone size: .

CDR3 DNA: TGTGCCAGCAGTTTACGACCCCCTGGGACTAGCGGGGCACGGGAGACCCAGTACTTC
CDR3 protein: CASSLRPPGTSGARETQYF
J gene: TRBJ2-5
D gene: TRBD2
V gene: TRBV28
clone size: few

CDR3 DNA: TGTGCCAGCAGTTACAGACCGCAGGCCTCGAACACCGGGGAGCTGTTTTTT
CDR3 protein: CASSYRPQASNTGELFF
J gene: TRBJ2-2
D gene: .
V gene: TRBV6-5
clone size: .

CDR3 DNA: TGCAGTGCTAGACCCTCCGGAATAGCGGGAGACAATGAGCAGTACTTC
CDR3 protein: CSARPSGIAGDNEQYF
J gene: TRBJ2-7
D gene: TRBD2
V gene: TRBV20-1
clone size: .

CDR3 DNA: TGTGCCAGCAGGGACCATGGGGGAAGTACGTACGAGCAGTACTTC
CDR3 protein: CASRDHGGSTYEQYF
J gene: TRBJ2-7
D gene: .
V gene: TRBV6-2/TRBV6-3
clone size: .

CDR3 DNA: TGTGCCAGCAGTTACAAAGGGACAGGTGTCGCTAACTATGGCTACACCTTC
CDR3 protein: CASSYKGTGVANYGYTF
J gene: TRBJ1-2
D gene: TRBD1
V gene: TRBV6-6
clone size: .

CDR3 DNA: TGTGCCAGCAGCTTATTGCAGGGCTCTCCTAGCAGAGACGAGCAGTACTTC
CDR3 protein: CASSLLQGSPSRDEQYF
J gene: TRBJ2-7
D gene: .
V gene: TRBV7-8
clone size: few

CDR3 DNA: TGTGCCACCAGTGATTCCTACTCCAATGAGCAGTTCTTC
CDR3 protein: CATSDSYSNEQFF
J gene: TRBJ2-1
D gene: .
V gene: TRBV24-1
clone size: .

CDR3 DNA: TGCAGTGCTAGAAGGGGACTAGAAGGCTATGAGCAGTTCTTC
CDR3 protein: CSARRGLEGYEQFF
J gene: TRBJ2-1
D gene: TRBD2
V gene: TRBV20-1
clone size: .

CDR3 DNA: TGTGCCAGCAGCGCGGGCGGCGAACCAAGCGGGTACCAAGAGACCCAGTACTTC
CDR3 protein: CASSAGGEPSGYQETQYF
J gene: TRBJ2-5
D gene: .
V gene: TRBV9
clone size: few

CDR3 DNA: TGTGCCAGCAAAAGCGGTCCTAGCACAGATACGCAGTATTTT
CDR3 protein: CASKSGPSTDTQYF
J gene: TRBJ2-3
D gene: .
V gene: TRBV11-2
clone size: .

CDR3 DNA: TGTGCCAGCAGTCAGGGGACAGGGGGCTACGAGTCCTACGAGCAGTACTTC
CDR3 protein: CASSQGTGGYESYEQYF
J gene: TRBJ2-7
D gene: TRBD1
V gene: TRBV6-1
clone size: .

CDR3 DNA: TGCGCCAGCAGCAAGGGCCCGGCGGGTACAGATACGCAGTATTTT
CDR3 protein: CASSKGPAGTDTQYF
J gene: TRBJ2-3
D gene: .
V gene: TRBV5-1
clone size: .

CDR3 DNA: TGTGCCAGCAAGATCCCGGGAGCCTACGAGCAGTACTTC
CDR3 protein: CASKIPGAYEQYF
J gene: TRBJ2-7
D gene: .
V gene: TRBV28
clone size: .

CDR3 DNA: TGTGCCAGCAGGCACGGGGTATCGGGGACCCAGTACTTC
CDR3 protein: CASRHGVSGTQYF
J gene: TRBJ2-5
D gene: .
V gene: TRBV28
clone size: .

CDR3 DNA: TGTGCCACCGGTACCAGACAGGGGACATCCCTAGATACGCAGTATTTT
CDR3 protein: CATGTRQGTSLDTQYF
J gene: TRBJ2-3
D gene: TRBD1
V gene: TRBV27
clone size: few

CDR3 DNA: TGCGCCAGCAGCCAAGAACATCTTAGCGGAGGGTTTTGGGATACGCAGTATTTT
CDR3 protein: CASSQEHLSGGFWDTQYF
J gene: TRBJ2-3
D gene: .
V gene: TRBV4-3
clone size: .

CDR3 DNA: TGTGCCACCAGCAGTATAGCGGGCGCCGGCTACGAGCAGTACTTC
CDR3 protein: CATSSIAGAGYEQYF
J gene: TRBJ2-7
D gene: TRBD2
V gene: TRBV15
clone size: .

CDR3 DNA: TGTGCCAGCAGTTTAGAGGCCAGCTACAATCAGCCCCAGCATTTT
CDR3 protein: CASSLEASYNQPQHF
J gene: TRBJ1-5
D gene: .
V gene: TRBV7-2
clone size: few